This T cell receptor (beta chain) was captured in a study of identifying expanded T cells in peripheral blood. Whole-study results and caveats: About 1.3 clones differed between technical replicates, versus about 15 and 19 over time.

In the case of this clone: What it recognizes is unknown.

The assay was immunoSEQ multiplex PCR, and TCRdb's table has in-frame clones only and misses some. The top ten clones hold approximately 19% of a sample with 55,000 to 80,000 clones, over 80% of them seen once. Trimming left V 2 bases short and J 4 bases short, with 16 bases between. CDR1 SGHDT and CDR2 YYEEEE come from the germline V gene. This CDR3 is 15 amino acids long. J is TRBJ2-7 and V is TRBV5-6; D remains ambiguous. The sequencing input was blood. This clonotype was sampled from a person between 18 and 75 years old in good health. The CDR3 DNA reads TGTGCCAGCAGCTTCGGATCGACAAGTACTTACGAGCAGTACTTC. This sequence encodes CASSFGSTSTYEQYF. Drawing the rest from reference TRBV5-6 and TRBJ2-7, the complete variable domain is DAGVTQSPTHLIKTRGQQVTLRCSPKSGHDTVSWYQQALGQGPQFIFQYYEEEERQRGNFPDRFSGHQFPNYSSELNVNALLLGDSALYLCASSFGSTSTYEQYFGPGTRLTVT.